Each of the 16 T cell receptor beta chains below was sequenced from the same sample in a study of blood T cells in healthy people across ages. Then a second PCR, running about 6 to 12 cycles, was carried out with a sample-barcoded 5' primer and a J-beta primer mix. In TCRdb, the 5' RACE reads were re-called with MiXCR into one record per CDR3 protein. In the table there are hundreds of thousands of distinct CDR3 sequences, 58% of which are singletons. Sequenced input: blood. The source of these receptors is a man between 60 and 70 years old in good health.

This chain links TRBV5-1 with TRBJ2-1; D gene ambiguous. Trimming took 5 bases from V and 1 from J, leaving 13 bases between them. The CDR3 is 15 amino acids. CDR1 is SGHRS and CDR2 is YFSETQ in the germline V gene. The CDR3 coding sequence is TGCGCCAGCAGAGTCGCCGAAGGTTCCTACAATGAGCAGTTCTTC. Translation: CASRVAEGSYNEQFF.

This clonotype was detected a few times. The V gene is TRBV7-2, the J gene TRBJ2-7, with D unresolved. CDR3 length equals 14 residues. In germline, CDR1 is SGHTA, CDR2 FQGNSA. The V and J ends lost 0 bases and 2 bases respectively, with 8 bases between them. For the CDR3, the DNA is TGTGCCAGCAGCTTAGCGGCTCCGCCCTACGAGCAGTACTTC. Protein: CASSLAAPPYEQYF. Supplemented by reference TRBV7-2 and TRBJ2-7, the full variable domain reads GAGVSQSPSNKVTEKGKDVELRCDPISGHTALYWYRQSLGQGLEFLIYFQGNSAPDKSGLPSDRFSAERTGGSVSTLTIQRTQQEDSAVYLCASSLAAPPYEQYFGPGTRLTVT.

The chain joins TRBV4-1 to TRBJ2-7; possibly TRBD1 for D (5 bases). The CDR3 spans 18 residues. The V end lost 2 bases, the J end lost 0 bases, and 20 bases lay between the germline ends. Germline CDR1 is MGHRA and CDR2 is YSYEKL. For the CDR3, the DNA is TGCGCCAGCAGCCAAACCCAAGTAAACCCTAGGGGCTCCTACGAGCAGTACTTC. It yields the protein CASSQTQVNPRGSYEQYF.

V gene TRBV6-1 combines with J gene TRBJ2-4; 8 nucleotides align to TRBD1. The DNA end is more similar to TRBJ2-5, so the J call may be wrong. This CDR3 has 14 residues. CDR1 and CDR2 (germline): MNHNS, SASEGT. CDR3 sequence reads: CASRDRGWGETQYF. The CDR3 nucleotides are TGTGCCAGCAGAGACAGGGGATGGGGAGAGACCCAGTACTTC.

V and J are TRBV6-1 and TRBJ2-2, with D tentatively TRBD1 (6 bases). Trimming took off 8 bases at V and 7 bases at J, with 14 bases between the two ends. CDR1 is MNHNS, CDR2 SASEGT, per germline. The CDR3 loop spans 13 amino acids. The CDR3 here is CASGTSGIGELFF. The CDR3 DNA reads as TGTGCCAGCGGGACATCGGGGATCGGGGAGCTGTTTTTT.

The chain uses TRBV5-1 and TRBJ1-2; D unresolved. This CDR3 has 14 residues. V lost 4 bases to trimming and J lost 8 bases, with 18 bases between them. CDR1 and CDR2 from the germline V gene are SGHRS and YFSETQ. CDR3 sequence reads: CASSPARRERGYTF. In nucleotides, the CDR3 is TGCGCCAGCAGCCCCGCTCGGAGGGAGAGGGGCTACACCTTC.

The chain is built from TRBV12-5 and TRBJ1-2; D is perhaps TRBD1 (5 bases). V was trimmed by 0 bases and J by 8 bases, leaving 7 bases between them. The CDR3 spans 12 residues. Germline assignment: CDR1 LGHNT and CDR2 FRNRAP. This CDR3 reads CASGLVSGGYTF. The CDR3 DNA reads TGTGCTAGTGGTTTGGTTTCAGGGGGCTACACCTTC.

V and J are TRBV14 and TRBJ2-1, with D unclear. The CDR3 has 16 residues. V gave up 1 base and J gave up 0 bases, with 10 bases separating them. CDR1 is SGHDN, CDR2 FVKESK, per germline. CDR3 DNA sequence: TGTGCCAGCAGCCAAGTGGGCAGGAGCTCCTACAATGAGCAGTTCTTC. Protein sequence: CASSQVGRSSYNEQFF.

This clonotype showed up just a few times. This chain links TRBV28 with TRBJ1-4; no clear D. Per the germline V gene, CDR1 is MDHEN and CDR2 is SYDVKM. The ends were cut back, 3 bases at V and 0 bases at J, with 5 bases in the middle. The CDR3 extends over 14 amino acids. This CDR3 reads CASSFRSTNEKLFF. CDR3 bases: TGTGCCAGCAGTTTTAGATCAACTAATGAAAAACTGTTTTTT.

Only a few counts were recorded for this clonotype. The chain is built from TRBV20-1 and TRBJ2-5; either TRBD1 or TRBD2 may supply D (5 bases each). This CDR3 has 15 residues. Looked up from germline, CDR1 is DFQATT and CDR2 is SNEGSKA (reference sequence). V lost 0 bases to trimming and J lost 3 bases, with 14 bases between them. The CDR3 DNA is TGCAGTGCTAGAGAAGAACCGGGGACGAAAGAGACCCAGTACTTC. Translated: CSAREEPGTKETQYF.

The CDR3 region is CASSPLEQPSSNYGYTF. DNA of the CDR3: TGTGCCAGCTCACCCTTAGAGCAGCCCAGTTCTAACTATGGCTACACCTTC. The gene calls are TRBV18 and TRBJ1-2; D not certain. The germline V gene has CDR1 KGHSH and CDR2 LQKENI. The CDR3 sequence is 17 residues long. V was shortened by 3 bases and J by 0 bases, with 17 bases between the two germline ends.

V and J are TRBV9 and TRBJ2-3; a possible D gene is TRBD1 (5 bases). Trimming took 0 bases from V and 5 from J, leaving 10 bases between them. The CDR3 covers 14 residues. Germline V gene data show CDR1 as SGDLS and CDR2 as YYNGEE. DNA for the CDR3: TGTGCCAGCAGCGTAGGGCACCAGGGAGATACGCAGTATTTT. This sequence encodes CASSVGHQGDTQYF.

This clonotype was counted a few times. The chain recombines TRBV29-1 with TRBJ2-4; D perhaps matches TRBD1 (5 bases). Germline V lookup: CDR1 SQVTM, CDR2 ANQGSEA. The CDR3 is 13 residues long. Trimming stripped 4 bases from V and 6 bases from J, with 13 bases between. CDR3 sequence: CSVGSGLRNIQYF. The CDR3 nucleotides are TGCAGCGTTGGATCAGGGTTGCGAAACATTCAGTACTTC.

The V and J genes are TRBV18 and TRBJ2-7; the D is unclear. Gene TRBJ2-5 matches the end of the DNA better, so the J call may be wrong. The length of the CDR3 is 15 residues. The germline gives CDR1 KGHSH, CDR2 LQKENI. The CDR3 coding sequence is TGTGCCAGCTCACCACCGGGAAGCTCCATGGGGACCCAGTACTTC. This encodes CASSPPGSSMGTQYF.

V usage is TRBV15 and J usage is TRBJ2-1; the D gene could be TRBD1 or TRBD2 (5 bases each). The CDR3 loop spans 15 amino acids. V was shortened by 5 bases and J by 1 base, with 12 bases between the two germline ends. CDR1 is LNHNV, CDR2 YYDKDF, per germline (reference sequence). The CDR3 reads CATSFGGRSYNEQFF. CDR3 in DNA: TGTGCCACCAGCTTTGGGGGTAGATCCTACAATGAGCAGTTCTTC.

The rearrangement joins TRBV20-1 to TRBJ1-5; D not resolved. Trimming stripped 4 bases from V and 7 bases from J, with 8 bases between. The CDR3 runs to 11 residues. Looked up from germline, CDR1 is DFQATT and CDR2 is SNEGSKA (reference sequence). The CDR3 DNA reads TGCAGTGCTACCATGGGGCAGCCCCAGCATTTT. It is translated as CSATMGQPQHF.